This is a list of T cell receptor beta chains from one sample in a study of identical twins. TCRdb redid the calling of the 5' RACE reads with MiXCR, one entry per CDR3 protein. The sample yields hundreds of thousands of distinct CDR3 sequences, roughly 12% seen once. In addition, the sample was reused for a study of yellow fever vaccine responses in identical twins.

Input material: PBMCs. These receptor sequences come from a woman aged 18-30 years in good health. CDR3s include the opening cysteine and the closing phenylalanine or tryptophan. A D gene is named only where the DNA matches it firmly. For some rows the clone size is stated as once, few or many, or as a class when expanded; others skip it.

-	TRBV6-5	few	TRBJ1-2	TGTGCCAGCAGTAACACCCCTCCCCAGGGCCCAAATGGCTACACCTTC	CASSNTPPQGPNGYTF
-	TRBV2	few	TRBJ2-5	TGTGCCAGCATTGACATACAGGGACAGTACTTC	CASIDIQGQYF
TRBD1	TRBV20-1	few	TRBJ2-7	TGCAGTGCAAAAAAGGGACAGGGCCTTTCCTACGAGCAGTACTTC	CSAKKGQGLSYEQYF
-	TRBV5-6	-	TRBJ2-1	TGTGCCAGCAGCTTGGACCCCGGGAGTTACAATGAGCAGTTCTTC	CASSLDPGSYNEQFF
-	TRBV3-1	-	TRBJ2-5	TGTGCCAGCAGCCAATTGGCGGGCGGAGAGTACCAAGAGACCCAGTACTTC	CASSQLAGGEYQETQYF
-	TRBV5-8	-	TRBJ2-3	TGTGCCAGCAGCTTGTCGGTACAACGCCCAGATACGCAGTATTTT	CASSLSVQRPDTQYF
-	TRBV10-3	-	TRBJ2-3	TGTGCCATCAGTGCGGCTGATACGCAGTATTTT	CAISAADTQYF
-	TRBV5-1	few	TRBJ1-1	TGCGCCAGCAGCTTGGGTATGGAGACTGAAGCTTTCTTT	CASSLGMETEAFF
TRBD2	TRBV3-1	-	TRBJ2-3	TGTGCCAGCAGCCAGGTAGCGGGGCCCCCGGATACGCAGTATTTT	CASSQVAGPPDTQYF
-	TRBV11-3	-	TRBJ2-2	TGTGCCAGCAGCGTAGCCGGGACAACCAACACCGGGGAGCTGTTTTTT	CASSVAGTTNTGELFF
-	TRBV3-1	few	TRBJ2-1	TGTGCCAGCAGCCAAGTCCCTGTTCGCCAGTTCTTC	CASSQVPVRQFF
-	TRBV27	-	TRBJ2-7	TGTGCCAGCAGTTTCGGAGGGGACTTCTACGAGCAGTACTTC	CASSFGGDFYEQYF
TRBD2	TRBV5-8	many	TRBJ2-4	TGTGCCAGCAGCTTGGAACCGGGGGGTAGGGAAAACATTCAGTACTTC	CASSLEPGGRENIQYF
-	TRBV18	-	TRBJ2-1	TGTGCCAGCTCCCAGCTGGGGCAGGGCCCGTCCTACAATGAGCAGTTCTTC	CASSQLGQGPSYNEQFF
TRBD1	TRBV4-1	-	TRBJ2-2	TGCGCCAGCAGCCAACCCGACAGGGCGAACACCGGGGAGCTGTTTTTT	CASSQPDRANTGELFF
-	TRBV28	-	TRBJ1-4	TGTGCCAGCAGCATCTGGGGGTCAGCTAATGAAAAACTGTTTTTT	CASSIWGSANEKLFF
TRBD2	TRBV5-5	-	TRBJ2-3	TGTGCCAGCAGCTTGAGGGTTTCTAGCGGGGAACCCACAGATACGCAGTATTTT	CASSLRVSSGEPTDTQYF
TRBD1	TRBV5-5	-	TRBJ1-2	TGTGCCAGCAGCTTGACAGGGGGAAACTATGGCTACACCTTC	CASSLTGGNYGYTF
TRBD2	TRBV10-3	few	TRBJ2-1	TGTGCCATCAGGGAAAGCGGGGGGCCGCGTGAGCAGTTCTTC	CAIRESGGPREQFF
-	TRBV18	-	TRBJ2-7	TGTGCCAGCTCACCCGCTAGCGCAAGCTCCTACGAGCAGTACTTC	CASSPASASSYEQYF
-	TRBV7-9	many	TRBJ2-1	TGTGCCAGCAGCTGGAGGAGGGCGGCCGATGAGCAGTTCTTC	CASSWRRAADEQFF
-	TRBV7-9	-	TRBJ2-2	TGTGCCAGCAGCTTTTTCGGCCTCAACACCGGGGAGCTGTTTTTT	CASSFFGLNTGELFF
-	TRBV20-1	-	TRBJ2-5	TGCAGTGCTAGCGGGTCCCAAGAGACCCAGTACTTC	CSASGSQETQYF
-	TRBV7-9	few	TRBJ1-2	TGTGCCAGCAGCCAAGGACTAACAGGGTTTAACTATGGCTACACCTTC	CASSQGLTGFNYGYTF
-	TRBV15	few	TRBJ2-6	TGTGCCACCAGCTTTCGTCGGTCGTCTGGGGCCAACGTCCTGACTTTC	CATSFRRSSGANVLTF
-	TRBV6-1	-	TRBJ1-3	TGTGCCAGCAGTGCTGGGGTGACCGGAAACACCATATATTTT	CASSAGVTGNTIYF
-	TRBV14	-	TRBJ1-1	TGTGCCAGCAGCCCATGGTATGGGGAAAGGGCTGAAGCTTTCTTT	CASSPWYGERAEAFF
TRBD1	TRBV28	few	TRBJ2-3	TGTGCCAGCAGTCCAACGTACCGGGACAGGGATAGGGATACGCAGTATTTT	CASSPTYRDRDRDTQYF
TRBD2	TRBV2	-	TRBJ2-3	TGTGCCAGCAGTGACCCTCTAGCGGGAAGGGTTGCAGATACGCAGTATTTT	CASSDPLAGRVADTQYF
-	TRBV5-1	few	TRBJ1-2	TGCGCCAGCAGCCGCCCGGATGGGGCTAGGTATGGCTACACCTTC	CASSRPDGARYGYTF